One and the same sample provided the 3 T cell receptor beta chains below, sequenced in a study of blood T cell repertoires in COVID-19. Some clones are missing from TCRdb's copy, which holds only in-frame ones; the method was immunoSEQ multiplex PCR. The table has roughly 53,000 clones, approximately 90% seen once. The sequencing sample was made of peripheral blood. Receptors originate from a human donor in a cohort sampled during active COVID-19.

The gene calls are TRBV5-1 and TRBJ1-5, with 8 bases matching TRBD1. This CDR3 has 15 residues. Losses at the gene ends were 1 base for V and 7 bases for J; bases not matched to a gene: 7. CDR1 is SGHRS, CDR2 YFSETQ, per germline. CDR3 sequence (DNA): TGCGCCAGCAGCTTGCAGGGGGCGTTTGGGCAGCCCCAGCATTTT. Translating gives CASSLQGAFGQPQHF.

This rearrangement joins TRBV5-1 to TRBJ2-3; 15 nucleotides align to TRBD2. V gave up 5 bases and J gave up 6 bases; unmatched junction bases: 7. Germline-derived CDR1 and CDR2 are SGHRS and YFSETQ. The CDR3 loop spans 16 amino acids. The CDR3 nucleotides are TGCGCCAGCAGGATCGGGACTAGCGGGGGGCCGGATACGCAGTATTTT. Its protein is CASRIGTSGGPDTQYF. Complete variable domain (other parts from reference TRBV5-1 and TRBJ2-3): KAGVTQTPRYLIKTRGQQVTLSCSPISGHRSVSWYQQTPGQGLQFLFEYFSETQRNKGNFPGRFSGRQFSNSRSEMNVSTLELGDSALYLCASRIGTSGGPDTQYFGPGTRLTVL.

The chain has TRBV6-6 and TRBJ2-7; 7 bases fit TRBD1. V shed 6 bases and J 9 bases; nucleotides not matched to a gene: 8. The CDR3 consists of 12 residues. Germline V gene sequence: CDR1 MNHNY, CDR2 SVGAGI (reference sequence). This CDR3 is CASSLQGPSQYF. Here the CDR3 DNA reads TGTGCCAGCAGCCTACAGGGGCCGTCGCAGTACTTC.